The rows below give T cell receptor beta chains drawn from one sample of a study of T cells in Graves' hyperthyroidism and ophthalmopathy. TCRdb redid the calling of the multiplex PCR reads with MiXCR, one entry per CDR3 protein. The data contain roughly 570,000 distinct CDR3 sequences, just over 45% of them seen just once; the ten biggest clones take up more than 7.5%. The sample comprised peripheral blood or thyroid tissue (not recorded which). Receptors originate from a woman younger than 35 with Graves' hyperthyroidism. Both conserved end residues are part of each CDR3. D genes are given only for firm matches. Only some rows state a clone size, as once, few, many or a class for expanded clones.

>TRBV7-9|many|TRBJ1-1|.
TGTGCCAGCAGCCCGAGTGGGGATTCCACTGAAGCTTTCTTT
CASSPSGDSTEAFF
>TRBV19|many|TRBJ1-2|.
TGTGCCAGTAGTATCAGGTCTGGGCTGAACTATGGCTACACCTTC
CASSIRSGLNYGYTF
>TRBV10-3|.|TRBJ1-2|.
TGTGCCATCAGTTTCGGGGTAGGCTACACCTTC
CAISFGVGYTF
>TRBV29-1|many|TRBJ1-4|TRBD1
TGCAGCGTGGGGACAGGGGAAAAACTGTTTTTT
CSVGTGEKLFF
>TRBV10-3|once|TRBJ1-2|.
TGTGCCACCGCGATCGGACGGGATGGCTACACCTTC
CATAIGRDGYTF
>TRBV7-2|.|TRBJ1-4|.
TGTGCCAGCAGCTTTCGGGGCGGGGATGAAAAACTGTTTTTT
CASSFRGGDEKLFF
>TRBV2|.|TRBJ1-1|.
TGTGCCAGCAGTGTATGGGGTGCGAACACTGAAGCTTTCTTT
CASSVWGANTEAFF
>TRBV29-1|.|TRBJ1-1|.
TGCAGCGACAAGACAGAAATGAACACTGAAGCTTTCTTT
CSDKTEMNTEAFF
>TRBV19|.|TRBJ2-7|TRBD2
TGTGCCATAACGGGACTAGCGGGAAACGAGCAGTACTTC
CAITGLAGNEQYF
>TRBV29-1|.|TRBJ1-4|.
TGCAGCGTTGTTCCGCAGGGGGAAAAACTGTTTTTT
CSVVPQGEKLFF
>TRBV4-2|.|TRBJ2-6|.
TGTGCCAGCAGCCAAGTTCGGACTGGGGCCAACGTCCTGACTTTC
CASSQVRTGANVLTF
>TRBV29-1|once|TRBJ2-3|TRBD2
TGCAGCTTAGAGGCTAGCGGGAATTTAGATACGCAGTATTTT
CSLEASGNLDTQYF
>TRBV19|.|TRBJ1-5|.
TGTGCTAGCGGGGTTAAACCCTGGCCCAGGGACTACGACAATCAGCCCCAGCATTTT
CASGVKPWPRDYDNQPQHF
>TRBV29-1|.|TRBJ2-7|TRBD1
TGCAGCGTTGAAGGCGACAGGGAGTGGCAGTACTTC
CSVEGDREWQYF
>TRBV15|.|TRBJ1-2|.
TGTGCCACCAGCAGCTCCCCTAGGAGGGGATACGACTATGGCTACACCTTC
CATSSSPRRGYDYGYTF
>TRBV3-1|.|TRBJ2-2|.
TGTGCCAGCAGCTCGGACCCCCGTGGGGAGCTGTTTTTT
CASSSDPRGELFF
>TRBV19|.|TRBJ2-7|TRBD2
TGTGCCAGTAGGATTCCGGGACTAGCGGGAGAGTTCGACGAGCAGTACTTC
CASRIPGLAGEFDEQYF
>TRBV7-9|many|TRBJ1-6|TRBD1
TGTGCCAGCAGCCGTAGACGGGACAGAGAAAATTCACCCCTCCACTTT
CASSRRRDRENSPLHF
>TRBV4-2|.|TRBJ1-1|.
TGTGCCAGCAGCCAAGAGGTAAACAGGCGGAACACTGAAGCTTTCTTT
CASSQEVNRRNTEAFF
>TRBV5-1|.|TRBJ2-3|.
TGCGCCAGCAGCTTGGTTGATTTCAGCACAGATACGCAGTATTTT
CASSLVDFSTDTQYF
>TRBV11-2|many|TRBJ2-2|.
TGTGCCAGCAGTTGGACGGCAACCGGGGAGCTGTTTTTT
CASSWTATGELFF
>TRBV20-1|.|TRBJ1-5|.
TGCAGTGCTAAAGGAGGGGGGATCTACAATGAGCATTTT
CSAKGGGIYNEHF
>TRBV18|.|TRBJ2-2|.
TGTGCCAGCTCACCACTACCGGGAGCCGGGGAGCTGTTTTTT
CASSPLPGAGELFF
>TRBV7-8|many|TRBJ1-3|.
TGTGCCAGCAGCTTATTTACGGACCCCTCTGGAAACACCATATATTTT
CASSLFTDPSGNTIYF
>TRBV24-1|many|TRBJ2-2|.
TGTGCCACCAGTGATACCCAACCTAGCGTAGCCGGGGAGCTGTTTTTT
CATSDTQPSVAGELFF
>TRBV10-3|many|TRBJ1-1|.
TGTGCCATCAGTGAGTCGAAGGGGGGGGCTTTCTTT
CAISESKGGAFF
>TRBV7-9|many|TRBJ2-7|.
TGTGCCAGCAGCCCAGGGGAATCCACCTACGAGCAGTACTTC
CASSPGESTYEQYF
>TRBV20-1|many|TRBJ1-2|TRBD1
TGCAGCCCTGGGACAGGGGGCAAAGCTAACTATGGCTACACCTTC
CSPGTGGKANYGYTF
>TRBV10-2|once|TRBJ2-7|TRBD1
TGCGCCAGCAGTGAGTCTCGGGGGACAGGAATCTCCTACGAGCAGTACTTC
CASSESRGTGISYEQYF
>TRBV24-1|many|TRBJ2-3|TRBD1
TGTGCCACCAGTGGTTCCGGGACAGGGCTAAGCACAGATACGCAGTATTTT
CATSGSGTGLSTDTQYF
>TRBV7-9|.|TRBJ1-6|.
TGTGCCAGCAGCCCCCGTGGAGGGGGGTCACCCCTCCACTTT
CASSPRGGGSPLHF
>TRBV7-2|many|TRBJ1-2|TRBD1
TGTGCCAGCAGCTTAGGGCTGGCAGGGGGCGCGGGGGGCTACACCTTC
CASSLGLAGGAGGYTF
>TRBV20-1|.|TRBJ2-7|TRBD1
TGCAGTGCAGTCCCCGGGACAGCCTCCTACGAGCAGTACTTC
CSAVPGTASYEQYF
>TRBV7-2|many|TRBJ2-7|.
TGTGCCAGCAGCTTTCGTTCCGGGGACGAGCAGTACTTC
CASSFRSGDEQYF
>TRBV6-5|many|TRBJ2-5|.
TGTGCCAGCAGTTCGCCGGCGGCTGCGACCCAGTACTTC
CASSSPAAATQYF
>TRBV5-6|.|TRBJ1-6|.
TGTGCCGCGGACGGCCTCGGGGGTAATTCACCCCTCCACTTT
CAADGLGGNSPLHF
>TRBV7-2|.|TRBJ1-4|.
TGTGCCAGCACCCTGACAGACATGAAGAACTGTTTTTTT
CASTLTDMKNCFF
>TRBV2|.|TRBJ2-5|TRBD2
TGTGCCAGCAGTGGACTAGCGGGTCGAGGCCAAGAGACCCAGTACTTC
CASSGLAGRGQETQYF
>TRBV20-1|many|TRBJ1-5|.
TGCAGTGCTAGAGAGGGACTACGGCCCCAGCATTTT
CSAREGLRPQHF
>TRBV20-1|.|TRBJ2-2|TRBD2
TGCAGTGCTAGAGATCCGGGGCGGGGGAGCACCGGGGAGCTGTTTTTT
CSARDPGRGSTGELFF
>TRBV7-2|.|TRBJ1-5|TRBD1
TGTGCCAGCAGCCCCCGGGACAGGGGTCCGCGACAGCCCCAGCATTTT
CASSPRDRGPRQPQHF
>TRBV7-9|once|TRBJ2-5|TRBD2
TGCGCCAGCAGCCAAGGACGCGGGGGGCCAGAGACCCAGTACTTC
CASSQGRGGPETQYF
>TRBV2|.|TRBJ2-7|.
TGTGCCAGCAGTGAAGTGGGTTACGAGCAGTACTTC
CASSEVGYEQYF
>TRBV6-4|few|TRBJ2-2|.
TGTGCCAGCAGCTTTGCCGAAACAGAGCTGTTTTTT
CASSFAETELFF
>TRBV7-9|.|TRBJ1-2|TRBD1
TGTGCCAGCAGCTGGACAGGGGGGGCGCCTGGCTACACCTTC
CASSWTGGAPGYTF
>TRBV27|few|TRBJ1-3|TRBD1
TGTGCCAGCAGTTTATCCGGGACAGGGATTAACACCATATATTTT
CASSLSGTGINTIYF
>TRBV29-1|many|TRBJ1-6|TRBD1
TGCAGCGTTCGGGACAGTCATAATTCACCCCTCCACTTT
CSVRDSHNSPLHF
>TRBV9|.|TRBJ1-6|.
TGTGCCAGCAGCGTAGGACTAGCGGCTCTTTATAATTCACCCCTCCACTTT
CASSVGLAALYNSPLHF
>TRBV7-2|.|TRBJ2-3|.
TGTGCCAGCAGATCGGAGGGGGATACGCAGTATTTT
CASRSEGDTQYF
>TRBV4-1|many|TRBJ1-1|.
TGCGCCAGCAGTCATGTAGGCGGGATGAACACTGAAGCTTTCTTT
CASSHVGGMNTEAFF
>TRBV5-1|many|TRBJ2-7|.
TGCGCCAGCAGCCCGCTAGCGCAGGGGGGCGAGCAGTACTTC
CASSPLAQGGEQYF
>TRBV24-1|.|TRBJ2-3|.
TGTGCCACCAGTGATTTTTCTAGATCTGATACGCAGTATTTT
CATSDFSRSDTQYF